Here is one TCR beta chain with its context. The CDR3 runs to 16 residues. The V segment lost 5 bases and the J segment 4 bases; nucleotides outside the gene matches: 5. CDR1 is KGHSH, CDR2 LQKENI, per germline. The data were taken from a study of cytomegalovirus exposure and HLA in healthy donors. TCRdb's copy holds only in-frame clones and misses some; the assay was immunoSEQ multiplex PCR. The sample has 150,000 to 170,000 clones, 70% to 90% seen once. The receptor comes from a human donor in good health. The chain joins TRBV18 to TRBJ2-1; 13 bases agree with TRBD2. The source material was PBMCs. The CDR3 here is CASSDLLAGGYNEQFF. CDR3 bases: TGTGCCAGCTCAGACCTACTAGCGGGGGGGTACAATGAGCAGTTCTTC.